This T cell receptor (beta chain) was recorded in a study of T cell responses to AZD1222 COVID-19 vaccine. V lost 6 bases and J 2 bases, leaving 17 bases between the germline ends. CDR1 is MNHEY, CDR2 SMNVEV, per germline (reference sequence). The CDR3 spans 16 residues. The repertoire was sequenced with immunoSEQ multiplex PCR; TCRdb's copy has only in-frame clones and lacks some. Among roughly 100,000 clones, 90% were seen once, and the ten largest hold about 5%. Material: peripheral blood, obtained on day 0 of AZD1222 vaccination. The chain joins TRBV27 to TRBJ2-1; D is possibly TRBD2 (7 bases). The TCR sequence derives from an adult in good health. The CDR3 DNA reads TGTGCCAGCAGACCCTGGTGGGGGGGCGCCTACAATGAGCAGTTCTTC. Protein product: CASRPWWGGAYNEQFF.